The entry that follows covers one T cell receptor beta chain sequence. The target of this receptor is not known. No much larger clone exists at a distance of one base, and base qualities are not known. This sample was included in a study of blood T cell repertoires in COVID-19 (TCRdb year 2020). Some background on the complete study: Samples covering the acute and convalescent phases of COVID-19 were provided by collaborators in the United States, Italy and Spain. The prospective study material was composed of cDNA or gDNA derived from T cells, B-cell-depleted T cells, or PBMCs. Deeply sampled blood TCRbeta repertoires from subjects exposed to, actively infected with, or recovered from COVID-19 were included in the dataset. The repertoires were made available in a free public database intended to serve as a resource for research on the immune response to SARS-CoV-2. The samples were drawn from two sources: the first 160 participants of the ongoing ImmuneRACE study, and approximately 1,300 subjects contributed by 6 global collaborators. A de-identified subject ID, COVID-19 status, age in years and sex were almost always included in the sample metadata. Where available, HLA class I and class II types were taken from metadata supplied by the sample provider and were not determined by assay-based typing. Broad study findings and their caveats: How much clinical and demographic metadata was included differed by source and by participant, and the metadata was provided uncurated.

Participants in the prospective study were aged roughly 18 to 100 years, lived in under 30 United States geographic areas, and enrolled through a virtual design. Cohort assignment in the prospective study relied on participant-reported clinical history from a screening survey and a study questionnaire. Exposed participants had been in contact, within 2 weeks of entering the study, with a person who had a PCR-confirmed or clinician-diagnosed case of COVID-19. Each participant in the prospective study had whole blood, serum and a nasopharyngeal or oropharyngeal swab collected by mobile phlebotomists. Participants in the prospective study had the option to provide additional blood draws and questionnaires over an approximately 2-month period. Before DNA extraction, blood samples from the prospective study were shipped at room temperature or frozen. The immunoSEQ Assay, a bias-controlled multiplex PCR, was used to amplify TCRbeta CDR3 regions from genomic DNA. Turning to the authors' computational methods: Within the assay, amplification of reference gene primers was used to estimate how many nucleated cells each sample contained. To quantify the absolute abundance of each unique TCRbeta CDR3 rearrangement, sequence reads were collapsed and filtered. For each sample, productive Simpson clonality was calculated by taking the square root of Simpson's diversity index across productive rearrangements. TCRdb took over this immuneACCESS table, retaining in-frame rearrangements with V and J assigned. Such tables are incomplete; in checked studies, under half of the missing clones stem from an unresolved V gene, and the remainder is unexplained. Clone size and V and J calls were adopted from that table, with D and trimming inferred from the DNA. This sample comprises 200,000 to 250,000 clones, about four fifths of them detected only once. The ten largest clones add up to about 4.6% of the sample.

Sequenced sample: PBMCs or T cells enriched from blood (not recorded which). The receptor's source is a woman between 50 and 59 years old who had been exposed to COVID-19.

In nucleotide form, the sequence is TGCAGCGTAAGGACTAGCGGCACAGATACGCAGTATTTT. Translated, this gives CSVRTSGTDTQYF. The chain was built from TRBV29-1 and TRBJ2-3; TRBD2 fits 9 bases in the junction. In the germline V gene, CDR1 corresponds to SQVTM and CDR2 to ANQGSEA. The junction shows trimming of 6 bases on V and 1 base on J, and the gene matches do not reach 2 bases of it. The CDR3 spans 13 residues, from the cysteine through the phenylalanine. Only the CDR3 DNA stays, 39 bases, in frame from base 1.